What follows are 4 T cell receptor beta chains derived from one specimen sequenced in a study of cytomegalovirus exposure and HLA in healthy donors. Measured with immunoSEQ multiplex PCR; TCRdb has only the in-frame clones, and not every one. The sample carries approximately 160,000 clones, about 89% recorded once. The sample was PBMCs. Source of these receptors: a woman aged 18-30 years in good health and CMV-seropositive.

The chain employs TRBV29-1 and TRBJ2-1; maybe TRBD2 (6 bases). V gave up 8 bases and J gave up 0 bases, with 23 bases separating them. CDR3 length: 17 residues. The germline V gene encodes CDR1 SQVTM and CDR2 ANQGSEA. CDR3 sequence (DNA): TGCAGCTCAAGGACGCGCTGGGTGGAGGGCTCCTACAATGAGCAGTTCTTC. Protein product: CSSRTRWVEGSYNEQFF.

This chain uses TRBV5-4 with TRBJ2-7; perhaps TRBD2 as D (6 bases). The CDR3 extends over 13 amino acids. V was trimmed by 5 bases and J by 1 base, leaving 10 bases between them. Germline loops: CDR1 SGHNT, CDR2 YYREEE (reference sequence). The CDR3 region is CASSMRGSYEQYF. CDR3 sequence (DNA): TGTGCCAGCAGTATGCGGGGATCCTACGAGCAGTACTTC.

The rearrangement links TRBV10-2 to TRBJ1-2, with D uncertain. CDR3 length equals 14 residues. Germline V lookup: CDR1 WSHSY, CDR2 SAAADI. The V end was cut by 8 bases, the J end by 4 bases, with 17 bases between. CDR3 nucleotides: TGCGCCAGCCTAACAGCGACCGGGGTCTATGGCTACACCTTC. Its translation is CASLTATGVYGYTF.

The CDR3 coding sequence is TGCGCCAGCAGCTTGTTGAGTTGGGGAGGCCAGGGGGGTAAAGAGACCCAGTACTTC. Protein sequence: CASSLLSWGGQGGKETQYF. This chain links TRBV5-1 with TRBJ2-5; possibly TRBD1 for D (7 bases). Per the germline V gene, CDR1 is SGHRS and CDR2 is YFSETQ. V lost 1 base to trimming and J lost 3 bases, with 25 bases between them. CDR3 length: 19 residues.